A selection of T cell receptor beta chains follows, all from one sample in a study of T-cell memory formation after mild COVID-19. One entry per CDR3 protein results from TCRdb running MiXCR on the 5' RACE reads. The sample holds just under 550,000 distinct CDR3 sequences, approximately 20% seen once. The sample was PBMCs or a T cell subset sorted from them (not recorded which). The receptors originated from an adult woman who had mild COVID-19 (a few samples of this study predate the infection). Cell type and time point are not known. The CDR3 runs from the conserved cysteine through the conserved F or W. The D gene is left open where the match is weak. Part of the rows lack a size; the others show once, few, many or a class for expanded clones.

>TRBV18|-|TRBJ2-1|-
CASSPLRRSYNEQFF
TGTGCCAGCTCACCACTAAGACGCTCCTACAATGAGCAGTTCTTC
>TRBV11-3|TRBD2|TRBJ2-5|once
CASSPRLAGGPRETQYF
TGTGCCAGCAGCCCCCGACTAGCGGGAGGGCCTCGGGAGACCCAGTACTTC
>TRBV7-3|-|TRBJ2-1|-
CASSLIPQGYNEQFF
TGTGCCAGCAGCTTAATTCCTCAGGGCTACAATGAGCAGTTCTTC
>TRBV7-8|TRBD2|TRBJ2-5|-
CASSLPLWTRVQETQYF
TGTGCCAGCAGCTTACCCCTATGGACTAGGGTGCAAGAGACCCAGTACTTC
>TRBV2|TRBD1|TRBJ1-4|-
CASSVRLGQGGEKLFF
TGTGCCAGCAGTGTCCGGTTGGGACAGGGGGGAGAAAAACTGTTTTTT
>TRBV9|TRBD1|TRBJ2-1|few
CASSVAPGGPGLNEQFF
TGTGCCAGCAGCGTAGCCCCAGGGGGCCCTGGATTGAATGAGCAGTTCTTC
>TRBV24-1|-|TRBJ1-2|-
CATSEGSYGYTF
TGTGCCACCAGTGAGGGATCCTATGGCTACACCTTC
>TRBV5-6|-|TRBJ1-6|-
CASSLVSRDHSPLHF
TGTGCCAGCAGCTTGGTATCCAGGGATCATTCACCCCTCCACTTT
>TRBV7-2|TRBD1|TRBJ1-2|few
CASSFQTGDYGYTF
TGTGCCAGCAGCTTCCAGACAGGGGATTACGGCTACACCTTC
>TRBV12-3/TRBV12-4|-|TRBJ1-3|few
CASSLGVGTGNTIYF
TGTGCCAGCAGTTTAGGTGTAGGGACTGGAAACACCATATATTTT
>TRBV2|-|TRBJ1-6|-
CASSEWGARLSPLHF
TGTGCCAGCAGTGAATGGGGGGCCCGTCTTTCACCCCTCCACTTT